These T cell receptor beta chains were read from a single sample in a study of beta chain features in type 1 diabetes. Sequenced by immunoSEQ multiplex PCR; TCRdb stores in-frame clones only, minus some. Of some 400,000 clones listed, approximately 15% are singletons. The sequencing input was naive CD4+ T cells from blood. These receptors were collected from a woman aged 18 to 35 in good health. Each CDR3 is given with its conserved first and last residue. D genes are given only for firm matches. Only part of the rows carry a size: once, few, many, or a class if the clone is expanded.

d_call	clone_size	j_call	v_call	cdr3_nt	cdr3_aa
.	.	TRBJ2-1	TRBV4-2	TGTGCCAGCAGCCAAGATCCGGGGAAAAACTACAATGAGCAGTTCTTC	CASSQDPGKNYNEQFF
TRBD2	.	TRBJ2-5	TRBV29-1	TGCAGCGATCTAGCGGGGGCGGTGGGGGACCAGTACTTC	CSDLAGAVGDQYF
.	few	TRBJ2-1	TRBV6-1	TGTGCCAGCAGGGGGACGCGGGGCAAATACAATGAGCAGTTCTTC	CASRGTRGKYNEQFF
.	few	TRBJ1-1	TRBV19	TGTGCCAGTAGTCGTTTCGGGGAGGGGAGCACTGAAGCTTTCTTT	CASSRFGEGSTEAFF
.	few	TRBJ2-5	TRBV20-1	TGCAGTGCTAGAGATCTCGAGACCCAGTACTTC	CSARDLETQYF
.	.	TRBJ2-3	TRBV4-1	TGCGCCAGCAGCCATGATCGGGTGCCCACAGATACGCAGTATTTT	CASSHDRVPTDTQYF
.	.	TRBJ2-1	TRBV12-2	TGTGCAAGTCGTCATTCGATAGTTGAGCAGTTCTTC	CASRHSIVEQFF
TRBD1	.	TRBJ2-2	TRBV7-2	TGTGCCAGCAGCTTAAAGACCGGGACAGGGGGCGGCACCGGGGAGCTGTTTTTT	CASSLKTGTGGGTGELFF
TRBD2	.	TRBJ2-4	TRBV19	TGTGCCAGTAGTATGAGAGGGAGGGACATTCAGTACTTC	CASSMRGRDIQYF
TRBD1	.	TRBJ1-2	TRBV15	TGTGCCACCAGCAGAGAAGACAGGGGGCTTGGCTACACCTTC	CATSREDRGLGYTF
TRBD2	.	TRBJ2-7	TRBV5-1	TGCGCCAGCAGCTTGGCACCCCTAGCGGGAGGGCCCTACGAGCAGTACTTC	CASSLAPLAGGPYEQYF
.	.	TRBJ2-3	TRBV7-2	TGTGCCAGCAGGCAACTCAAGGGGCAGACAGATACGCAGTATTTT	CASRQLKGQTDTQYF
.	.	TRBJ2-6	TRBV30	TGTGCCTGGAGTTCGGGGACTGGGGCCAACGTCCTGACTTTC	CAWSSGTGANVLTF
TRBD1	few	TRBJ2-5	TRBV10-3	TGTGCCATCAGTGGACAGGGAATGGAGACCCAGTACTTC	CAISGQGMETQYF
.	few	TRBJ2-1	TRBV5-1	TGCGCCAGCAGCTTGGGTGGCGGGTCCTACAATGAGCAGTTCTTC	CASSLGGGSYNEQFF
.	few	TRBJ2-7	TRBV7-9	TGTGCCAGCAGCCCTCGGAACAGTAGGTACGAGCAGTACTTC	CASSPRNSRYEQYF
.	.	TRBJ2-5	TRBV14	TGTGCCAGCAGCCAAGAATTAGGAGCGGAGACCCAGTACTTC	CASSQELGAETQYF
TRBD2	.	TRBJ2-7	TRBV28	TGTGCCAGCAGAGCCGGGACTAGGGTCCACGAGCAGTACTTC	CASRAGTRVHEQYF
TRBD1	.	TRBJ2-5	TRBV5-4	TGTGCCAGCAGCCCAACAGGGGGCAGGGAGACCCAGTACTTC	CASSPTGGRETQYF
TRBD1	few	TRBJ2-5	TRBV18	TGTGCCAGCTCACCGGGACAGGGTTTTGAGACCCAGTACTTC	CASSPGQGFETQYF
TRBD1	.	TRBJ1-2	TRBV28	TGTGCCAGCACCGAGGGACAGGGGTACTATGGCTACACCTTC	CASTEGQGYYGYTF
TRBD2	few	TRBJ2-3	TRBV5-1	TGCGCCAGCAGCTTGGCTAGCGGGAGACCAGATACGCAGTATTTT	CASSLASGRPDTQYF
.	.	TRBJ1-2	TRBV27	TGTGCCAGCAGTTTAGGGGGCAGGGGATTCGGCTACACCTTC	CASSLGGRGFGYTF
.	.	TRBJ2-5	TRBV18	TGTGCCAGCTCACCCCAGGGGGGCCAAGAGACCCAGTACTTC	CASSPQGGQETQYF
.	.	TRBJ2-7	TRBV6-5	TGTGCCAGCAGCAGAGATCGGACAGCTTCCTACGAGCAGTACTTC	CASSRDRTASYEQYF
.	few	TRBJ2-1	TRBV28	TGTGCCAGCAGTATCCGTCTCGTGCAGTTCTTC	CASSIRLVQFF
.	few	TRBJ1-5	TRBV28	TGTGCCAGCAGTTCCGTCGGGGGCGGGAGGAGCAATCAGCCCCAGCATTTT	CASSSVGGGRSNQPQHF
.	.	TRBJ2-4	TRBV5-6	TGTGCCAGCAGCTTACGGGGTGGCAAAAACATTCAGTACTTC	CASSLRGGKNIQYF
.	few	TRBJ2-7	TRBV29-1	TGCAGCGTTGAAGATAGGTCAGGGCCTCACGAGCAGTACTTC	CSVEDRSGPHEQYF
TRBD2	.	TRBJ2-4	TRBV6-5	TGTGCCAGCAGCCCTAGCGGGAGAGGGAAAAACATTCAGTACTTC	CASSPSGRGKNIQYF
TRBD1	.	TRBJ2-5	TRBV30	TGTGCCTGGAGTGCCCGGGACAGGAGTACAGAGCAGTACTTC	CAWSARDRSTEQYF
TRBD1	few	TRBJ2-1	TRBV30	TGTGCCTGGAGTACGGACAGGGTCAATGAGCAGTTCTTC	CAWSTDRVNEQFF
TRBD1	few	TRBJ2-1	TRBV7-2	TGTGCCAGCAGCTTAGCGGTGGGACAGGCGAGGTTGGGCGAGCAGTTCTTC	CASSLAVGQARLGEQFF
.	.	TRBJ1-2	TRBV6-5	TGTGCCAGCAGGAAAAGACAGACGAGCCTCTATGGCTACACCTTC	CASRKRQTSLYGYTF
TRBD1	few	TRBJ2-7	TRBV28	TGTGCCAGCACCTTGACACTCCCCGGGACAGGGTTTGTCCACGAGCAGTACTTC	CASTLTLPGTGFVHEQYF
.	.	TRBJ1-1	TRBV7-8	TGTGCCAGCAGCTTAGGGGGGGGAAACACTGAAGCTTTCTTT	CASSLGGGNTEAFF
.	few	TRBJ2-2	TRBV30	TGTGCTTTAGGGACAAGTATTACCGGGGAGCTGTTTTTT	CALGTSITGELFF
.	.	TRBJ2-3	TRBV29-1	TGCAGCGTTGAAGGGTTGGTAGCGGTTAGCACAGATACGCAGTATTTT	CSVEGLVAVSTDTQYF
TRBD1	few	TRBJ2-1	TRBV12-5	TGTGCTAGTTTGGGGGACAGACTCTACAATGAGCAGTTCTTC	CASLGDRLYNEQFF
.	few	TRBJ2-1	TRBV4-3	TGCGCCAGCAGCCAAGATCTTCGTGGCGGGTACAATGAGCAGTTCTTC	CASSQDLRGGYNEQFF
.	.	TRBJ2-7	TRBV29-1	TGCAGCGTTGAACCAACAGGGAGCGACGAGCAGTACTTC	CSVEPTGSDEQYF
.	few	TRBJ2-7	TRBV30	TGTGCCTGGGGATACTACCAACCCCCCTACGAGCAGTACTTC	CAWGYYQPPYEQYF
.	few	TRBJ2-1	TRBV28	TGTGCCAGCAGTCTAGGCCCGGTTCACATGGGTGAGCAGTTCTTC	CASSLGPVHMGEQFF
TRBD2	.	TRBJ2-2	TRBV11-3	TGTGCCAGCAGCCCGGGGGGCACCGGGGAGCTGTTTTTT	CASSPGGTGELFF
.	.	TRBJ2-6	TRBV2	TGTGCCAGTGACAGGCAAAGCTCTGGGGCCAACGTCCTGACTTTC	CASDRQSSGANVLTF
TRBD1	few	TRBJ2-1	TRBV19	TGTGCCAGTAGAGACAGGGGACCGTACAATGAGCAGTTCTTC	CASRDRGPYNEQFF
TRBD2	once	TRBJ2-7	TRBV6-5	TGTGCCAGCAGTGCGACTAGCGGGACGGACGAGCAGTACTTC	CASSATSGTDEQYF
.	.	TRBJ2-1	TRBV4-1	TGCGCCAGCAGCCAAGCCTTAATAGCCGTTCGGGATGAGCAGTTCTTC	CASSQALIAVRDEQFF
TRBD2	.	TRBJ2-5	TRBV2	TGTGCCAGCAGTGAAGATAGCGGGAGCTTGGGAGAGACCCAGTACTTC	CASSEDSGSLGETQYF